This is a list of T cell receptor beta chains from one sample in a study of T cell responses to AZD1222 COVID-19 vaccine. The data were produced by immunoSEQ multiplex PCR, yet TCRdb's version contains in-frame clones alone and is incomplete. Altogether about 94,000 clones are present, around 91% being singletons, with the ten largest covering roughly 8.1%. Sequencing used peripheral blood, obtained on day 0 of AZD1222 vaccination. These receptor sequences come from an adult in good health. Each CDR3 is given with its conserved first and last residue. The order of the fields is D gene, J gene, V gene, clone size, CDR3 DNA, CDR3 protein. D genes are given only for firm matches. For some rows the clone size is stated as once, few or many, or as a class when expanded; others skip it.

-	TRBJ1-1	TRBV14	-	TGTGCCAGCAGCCGGGACCGGGGGAACACTGAAGCTTTCTTT	CASSRDRGNTEAFF
-	TRBJ1-3	TRBV18	-	TGTGCCAGCTCACCGCCGGGGGGCTCTGGAAACACCATATATTTT	CASSPPGGSGNTIYF
TRBD2	TRBJ2-1	TRBV9	few	TGTGCCAGCAGCCCCACTAGCGGGGGGCTGGATGACAATGAGCAGTTCTTC	CASSPTSGGLDDNEQFF
TRBD2	TRBJ2-7	TRBV5-4	once	TGTGCCAGCAGCTTGCCCTATGGCGGGGGGGACTCCTACGAGCAGTACTTC	CASSLPYGGGDSYEQYF
-	TRBJ1-2	TRBV5-5	-	TGTGCCAGCAGCTATTCGACAAACAACTATGGCTACACCTTC	CASSYSTNNYGYTF
-	TRBJ1-5	TRBV6-2/TRBV6-3	-	TGTGCCAGCAGCCGTTCTGGACGTTATAGCAATCAGCCCCAGCATTTT	CASSRSGRYSNQPQHF
-	TRBJ1-5	TRBV5-1	-	TGCGCCAGCAGCTTGGTGGGAGATCAGCCCCAGCATTTT	CASSLVGDQPQHF
TRBD1	TRBJ1-1	TRBV5-1	-	TGCGCCAGCAGCTTCACAGGGGCGGGGAGCACTGAAGCTTTCTTT	CASSFTGAGSTEAFF
-	TRBJ2-2	TRBV24-1	-	TGTGCCACCAGTGGGCGGAACACCGGGGAGCTGTTTTTT	CATSGRNTGELFF
-	TRBJ1-2	TRBV9	-	TGTGCCAGCAGCGTATCCACACAGGGTTCTAGGGTTGGCTACACCTTC	CASSVSTQGSRVGYTF
-	TRBJ1-1	TRBV6-2/TRBV6-3	-	TGTGCCAGCAGTACGCGGGGAACTGAAGCTTTCTTT	CASSTRGTEAFF
-	TRBJ2-1	TRBV4-1	-	TGCGCCAGCAGCTATTACTCGGGGAGTGAGCAGTTCTTC	CASSYYSGSEQFF
TRBD1	TRBJ1-2	TRBV10-3	-	TGTGCCATCAGGTCAGGGGGGTCGGGTGGCTATGGCTACACCTTC	CAIRSGGSGGYGYTF
-	TRBJ2-3	TRBV4-2	-	TGTGCCAGCAGCCAAGATGGGGTGTCTAGCGATTCGGGAGATACGCAGTATTTT	CASSQDGVSSDSGDTQYF
-	TRBJ2-7	TRBV7-9	few	TGTGCCAGCAGCCAAGGGCACGCCTGGGCTCCCGAGCAGTACTTC	CASSQGHAWAPEQYF
-	TRBJ1-2	TRBV6-5	-	TGTGCCAGCAGGGAGGACGGGACCTATGGCTACACCTTC	CASREDGTYGYTF
-	TRBJ1-1	TRBV27	-	TGTGCCAGCAGTAGGGCGGCAGGGACTTCTGAAGCTTTCTTT	CASSRAAGTSEAFF
-	TRBJ1-3	TRBV20-1	-	TGCAGTGCTAGTACGACAGTCTCTGGAAACACCATATATTTT	CSASTTVSGNTIYF
-	TRBJ2-7	TRBV4-1	-	TGCGCCAGCAGCCAAGGATTCTCACCCTCTTCCTACGAGCAGTACTTC	CASSQGFSPSSYEQYF
-	TRBJ2-5	TRBV5-4	once	TGTGCCAGCAGCTGGGGATTGAACCTCCAAGAGACCCAGTACTTC	CASSWGLNLQETQYF
TRBD1	TRBJ2-5	TRBV18	-	TGTGCCAGCTCACCTTTCGATGGGACAGAAGAGACCCAGTACTTC	CASSPFDGTEETQYF
-	TRBJ2-3	TRBV13	-	TGTGCCAGCAGCCTAGACAGGAGCACAGATACGCAGTATTTT	CASSLDRSTDTQYF
-	TRBJ2-7	TRBV19	-	TGTGCCAGTAGCATGGGACCTGGGGACGAGCAGTACTTC	CASSMGPGDEQYF
-	TRBJ2-3	TRBV18	-	TGTGCCAGCTCACCTCCGTCCCCACGCACGGATACGCAGTATTTT	CASSPPSPRTDTQYF